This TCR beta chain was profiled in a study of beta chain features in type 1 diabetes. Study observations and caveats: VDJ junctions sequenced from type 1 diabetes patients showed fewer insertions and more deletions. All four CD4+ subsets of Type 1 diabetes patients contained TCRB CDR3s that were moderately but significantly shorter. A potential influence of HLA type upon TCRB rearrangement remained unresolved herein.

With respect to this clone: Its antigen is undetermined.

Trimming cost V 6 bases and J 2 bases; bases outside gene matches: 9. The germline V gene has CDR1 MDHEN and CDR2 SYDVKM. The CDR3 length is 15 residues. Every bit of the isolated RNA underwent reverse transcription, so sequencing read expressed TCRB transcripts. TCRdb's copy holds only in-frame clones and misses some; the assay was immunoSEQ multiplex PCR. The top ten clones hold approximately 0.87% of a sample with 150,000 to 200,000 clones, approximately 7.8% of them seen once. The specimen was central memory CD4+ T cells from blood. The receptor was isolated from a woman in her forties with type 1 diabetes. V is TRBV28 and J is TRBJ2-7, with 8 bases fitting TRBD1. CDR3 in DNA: TGTGCCAGCAGGTTGCCCCAGGGGGCTCCCTACGAGCAGTACTTC. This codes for CASRLPQGAPYEQYF. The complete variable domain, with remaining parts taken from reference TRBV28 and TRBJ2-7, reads DVKVTQSSRYLVKRTGEKVFLECVQDMDHENMFWYRQDPGLGLRLIYFSYDVKMKEKGDIPEGYSVSREKKERFSLILESASTNQTSMYLCASRLPQGAPYEQYFGPGTRLTVT.